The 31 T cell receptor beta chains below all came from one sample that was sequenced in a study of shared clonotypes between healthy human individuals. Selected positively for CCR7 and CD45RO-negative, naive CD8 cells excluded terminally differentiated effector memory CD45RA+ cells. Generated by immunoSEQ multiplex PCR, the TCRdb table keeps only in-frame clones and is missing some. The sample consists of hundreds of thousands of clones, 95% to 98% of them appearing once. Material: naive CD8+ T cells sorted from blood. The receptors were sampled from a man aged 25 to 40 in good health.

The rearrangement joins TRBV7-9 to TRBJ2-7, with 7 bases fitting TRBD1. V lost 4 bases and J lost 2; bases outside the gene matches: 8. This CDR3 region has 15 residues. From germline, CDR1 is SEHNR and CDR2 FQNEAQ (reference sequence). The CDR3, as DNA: TGTGCCAGCAGCTCCATACAGGGGCCAACCTACGAGCAGTACTTC. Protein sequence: CASSSIQGPTYEQYF.

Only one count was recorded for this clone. The CDR3 coding sequence is TGTGCCAGCAGCTTAGGGTCGGGACTAGCGAAGGATACGCAGTATTTT. Its protein is CASSLGSGLAKDTQYF. This sequence joins TRBV7-6 and TRBJ2-3, with 10 positions matching TRBD2. Trimming removed 1 base from V and 6 bases from J; junction bases left unmatched: 7. Germline CDR1 and CDR2: SGHVS and FNYEAQ. The CDR3 is 16 amino acids.

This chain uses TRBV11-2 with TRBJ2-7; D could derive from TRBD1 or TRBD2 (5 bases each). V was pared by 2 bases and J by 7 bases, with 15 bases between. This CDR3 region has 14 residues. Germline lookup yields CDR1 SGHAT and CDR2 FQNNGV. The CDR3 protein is CASSLRSGPGEQYF. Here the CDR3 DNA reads TGTGCCAGCAGCTTACGATCGGGGCCGGGGGAGCAGTACTTC.

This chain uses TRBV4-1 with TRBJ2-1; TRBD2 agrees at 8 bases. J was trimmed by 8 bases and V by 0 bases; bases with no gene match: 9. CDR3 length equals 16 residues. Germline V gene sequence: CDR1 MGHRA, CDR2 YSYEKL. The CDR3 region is CASSQDTSGRGYEQFF. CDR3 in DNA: TGCGCCAGCAGCCAAGATACGAGCGGGAGAGGGTATGAGCAGTTCTTC.

CDR3 coding DNA: TGTGCCAGCCGGGACAGGGGGACCTACGAGCAGTACTTC. It is translated as CASRDRGTYEQYF. The V and J genes are TRBV28 and TRBJ2-7; 11 nucleotides match TRBD1. The J segment lost 2 bases and the V segment lost 8 bases, leaving 2 bases of the junction unmatched. The CDR3 extends over 13 amino acids. Germline V gives CDR1 MDHEN, CDR2 SYDVKM.

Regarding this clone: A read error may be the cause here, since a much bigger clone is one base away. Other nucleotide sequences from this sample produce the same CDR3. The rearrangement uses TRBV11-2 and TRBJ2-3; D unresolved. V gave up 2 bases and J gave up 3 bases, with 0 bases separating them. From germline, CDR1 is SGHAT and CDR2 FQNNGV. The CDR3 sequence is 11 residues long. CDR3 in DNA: TGTGCCAGCAGCTTAACAGATACGCAGTATTTT. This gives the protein CASSLTDTQYF. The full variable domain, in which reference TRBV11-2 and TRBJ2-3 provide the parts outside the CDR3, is EAGVAQSPRYKIIEKRQSVAFWCNPISGHATLYWYQQILGQGPKLLIQFQNNGVVDDSQLPKDRFSAERLKGVDSTLKIQPAKLEDSAVYLCASSLTDTQYFGPGTRLTVL.

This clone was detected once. The CDR3 nucleotides are TGTGCCAGCAGCTTAGTATCAGGGAAGAACACTGAAGCTTTCTTT. Its protein product is CASSLVSGKNTEAFF. The chain recombines TRBV7-9 with TRBJ1-1; D possibly corresponds to TRBD1 (5 bases). CDR3 length equals 15 residues. The V gene lost 1 base and the J gene lost 1 base, with 10 bases spanning the gap. Germline-derived CDR1 and CDR2 are SEHNR and FQNEAQ (reference sequence).

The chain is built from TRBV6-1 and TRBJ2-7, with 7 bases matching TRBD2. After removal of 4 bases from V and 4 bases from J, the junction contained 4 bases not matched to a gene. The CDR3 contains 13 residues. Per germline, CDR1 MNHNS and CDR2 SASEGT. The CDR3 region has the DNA TGTGCCAGCAGTGGCCACGGGGGGTACGAGCAGTACTTC. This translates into CASSGHGGYEQYF.

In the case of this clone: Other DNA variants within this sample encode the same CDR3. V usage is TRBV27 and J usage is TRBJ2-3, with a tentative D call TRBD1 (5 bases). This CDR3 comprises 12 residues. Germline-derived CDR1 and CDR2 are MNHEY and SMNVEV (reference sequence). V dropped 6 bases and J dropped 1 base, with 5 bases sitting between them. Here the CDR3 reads CASSRGTDTQYF. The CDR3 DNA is TGTGCCAGCAGCAGGGGCACAGATACGCAGTATTTT.

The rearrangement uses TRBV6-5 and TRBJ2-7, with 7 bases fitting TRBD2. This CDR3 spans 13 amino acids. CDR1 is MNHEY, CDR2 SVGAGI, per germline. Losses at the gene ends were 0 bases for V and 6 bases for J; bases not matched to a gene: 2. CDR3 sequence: CASSYSGLFEQYF. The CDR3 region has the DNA TGTGCCAGCAGTTACTCGGGACTATTCGAGCAGTACTTC.

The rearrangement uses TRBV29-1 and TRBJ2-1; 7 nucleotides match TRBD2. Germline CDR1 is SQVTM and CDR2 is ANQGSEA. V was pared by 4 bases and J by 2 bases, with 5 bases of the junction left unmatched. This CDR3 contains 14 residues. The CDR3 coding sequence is TGCAGCGTTGGGCCTAGCGGCGCCTACAATGAGCAGTTCTTC. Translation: CSVGPSGAYNEQFF.

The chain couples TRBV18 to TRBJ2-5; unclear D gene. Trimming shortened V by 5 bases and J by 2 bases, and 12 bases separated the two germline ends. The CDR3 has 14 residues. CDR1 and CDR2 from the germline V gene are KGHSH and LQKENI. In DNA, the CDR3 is TGTGCCAGCTCATCCCAGGACGGACAAGAGACCCAGTACTTC. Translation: CASSSQDGQETQYF. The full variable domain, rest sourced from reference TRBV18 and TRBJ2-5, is NAGVMQNPRHLVRRRGQEARLRCSPMKGHSHVYWYRQLPEEGLKFMVYLQKENIIDESGMPKERFSAEFPKEGPSILRIQQVVRGDSAAYFCASSSQDGQETQYFGPGTRLLVL.

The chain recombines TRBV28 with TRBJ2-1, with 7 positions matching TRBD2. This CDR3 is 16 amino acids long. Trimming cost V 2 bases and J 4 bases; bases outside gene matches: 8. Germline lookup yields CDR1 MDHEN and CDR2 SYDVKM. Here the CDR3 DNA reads TGTGCCAGCAGTTTAGGGGCTAGCGGTGCGTACAATGAGCAGTTCTTC. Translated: CASSLGASGAYNEQFF.

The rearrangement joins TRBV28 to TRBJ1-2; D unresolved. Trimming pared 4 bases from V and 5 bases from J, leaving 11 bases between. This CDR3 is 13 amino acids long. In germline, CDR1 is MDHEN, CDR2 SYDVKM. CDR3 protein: CASSYDVGYGYTF. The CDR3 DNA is TGTGCCAGCAGTTACGATGTTGGGTATGGCTACACCTTC.

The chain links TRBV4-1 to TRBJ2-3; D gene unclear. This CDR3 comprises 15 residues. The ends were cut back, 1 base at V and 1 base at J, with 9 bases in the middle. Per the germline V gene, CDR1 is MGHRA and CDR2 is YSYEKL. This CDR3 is CASSQGVAGTDTQYF. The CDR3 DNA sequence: TGCGCCAGCAGCCAAGGAGTGGCGGGCACAGATACGCAGTATTTT.

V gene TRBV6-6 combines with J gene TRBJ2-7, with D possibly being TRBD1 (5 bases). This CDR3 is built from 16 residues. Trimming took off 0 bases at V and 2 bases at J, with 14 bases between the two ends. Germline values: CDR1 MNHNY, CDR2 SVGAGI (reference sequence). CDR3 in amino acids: CASSYSVDSSPYEQYF. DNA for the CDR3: TGTGCCAGCAGTTACTCAGTCGACAGCAGTCCCTACGAGCAGTACTTC.

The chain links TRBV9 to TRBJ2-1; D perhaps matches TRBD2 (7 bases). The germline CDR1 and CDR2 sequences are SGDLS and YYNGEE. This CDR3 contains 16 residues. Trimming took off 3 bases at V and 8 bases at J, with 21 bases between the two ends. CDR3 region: CASSESLGGGSDEQFF. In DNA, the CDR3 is TGTGCCAGCAGCGAGAGCTTGGGGGGGGGCTCGGATGAGCAGTTCTTC.

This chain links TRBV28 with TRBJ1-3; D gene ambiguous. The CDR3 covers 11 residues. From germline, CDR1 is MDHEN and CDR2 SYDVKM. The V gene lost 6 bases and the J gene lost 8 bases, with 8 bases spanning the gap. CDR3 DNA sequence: TGTGCCAGCAGCATTACCTACACCATATATTTT. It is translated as CASSITYTIYF.

The DNA for the CDR3 is TGTGCCAGCAGCGGGGAGGGTGGTACATATACGCAGTATTTT. It is translated as CASSGEGGTYTQYF. The chain joins TRBV9 to TRBJ2-3, with TRBD2 matching 7 bases. J gave up 7 bases and V 3 bases, and 8 bases lay outside the gene matches. This CDR3 is 14 amino acids long. Per germline, CDR1 SGDLS and CDR2 YYNGEE.

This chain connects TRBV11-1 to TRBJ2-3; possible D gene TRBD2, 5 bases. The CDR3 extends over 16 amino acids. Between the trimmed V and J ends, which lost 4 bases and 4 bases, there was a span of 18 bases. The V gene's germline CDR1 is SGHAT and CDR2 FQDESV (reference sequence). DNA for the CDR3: TGTGCCAGCAGCTCCGTGACCTCCGGGGATGCAGATACGCAGTATTTT. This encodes CASSSVTSGDADTQYF.

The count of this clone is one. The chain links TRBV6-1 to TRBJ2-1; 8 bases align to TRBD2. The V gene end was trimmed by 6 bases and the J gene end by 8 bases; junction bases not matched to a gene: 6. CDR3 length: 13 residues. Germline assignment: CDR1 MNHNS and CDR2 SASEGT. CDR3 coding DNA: TGTGCCAGCAGGACGGGAGGGAGGTATGAGCAGTTCTTC. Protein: CASRTGGRYEQFF.

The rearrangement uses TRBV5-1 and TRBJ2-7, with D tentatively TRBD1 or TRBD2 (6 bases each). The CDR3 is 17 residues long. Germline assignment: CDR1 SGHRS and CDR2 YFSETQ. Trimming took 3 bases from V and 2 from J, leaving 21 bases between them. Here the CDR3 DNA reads TGCGCCAGCAGCTGGCCACAATGGGGGGCTATTACCTACGAGCAGTACTTC. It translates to CASSWPQWGAITYEQYF.

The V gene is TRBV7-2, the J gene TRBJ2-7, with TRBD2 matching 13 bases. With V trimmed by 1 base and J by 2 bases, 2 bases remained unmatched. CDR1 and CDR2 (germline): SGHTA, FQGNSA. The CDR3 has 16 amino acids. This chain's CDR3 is CASSLGTSGSPYEQYF. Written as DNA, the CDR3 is TGTGCCAGCAGCTTAGGGACTAGCGGGAGTCCCTACGAGCAGTACTTC.

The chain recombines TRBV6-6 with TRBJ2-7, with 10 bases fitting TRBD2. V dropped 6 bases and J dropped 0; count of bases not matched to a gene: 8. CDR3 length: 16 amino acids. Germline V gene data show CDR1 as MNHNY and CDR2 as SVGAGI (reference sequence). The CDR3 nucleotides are TGTGCCAGCAGCCGTAGGACTAGCGGAAGCTCCTACGAGCAGTACTTC. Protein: CASSRRTSGSSYEQYF.

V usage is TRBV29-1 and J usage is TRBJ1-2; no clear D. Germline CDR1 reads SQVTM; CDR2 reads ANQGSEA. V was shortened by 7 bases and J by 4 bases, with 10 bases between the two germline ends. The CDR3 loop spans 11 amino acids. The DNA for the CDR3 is TGCAGCGGCAGTTCGTCCTATGGCTACACCTTC. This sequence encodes CSGSSSYGYTF.

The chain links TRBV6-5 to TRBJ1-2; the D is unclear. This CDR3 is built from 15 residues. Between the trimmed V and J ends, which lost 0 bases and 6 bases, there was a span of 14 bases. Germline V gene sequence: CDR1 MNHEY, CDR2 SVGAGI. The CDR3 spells CASSYSNSLTDGYTF. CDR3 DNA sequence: TGTGCCAGCAGTTACTCGAACAGTCTTACGGATGGCTACACCTTC.

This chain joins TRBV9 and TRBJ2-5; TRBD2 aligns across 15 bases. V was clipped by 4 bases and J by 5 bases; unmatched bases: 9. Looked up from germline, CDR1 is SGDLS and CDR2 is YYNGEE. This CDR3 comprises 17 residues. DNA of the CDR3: TGTGCCAGCAGCTCCGGACTAGCGGGAGGGCCTGATGAGACCCAGTACTTC. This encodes CASSSGLAGGPDETQYF.

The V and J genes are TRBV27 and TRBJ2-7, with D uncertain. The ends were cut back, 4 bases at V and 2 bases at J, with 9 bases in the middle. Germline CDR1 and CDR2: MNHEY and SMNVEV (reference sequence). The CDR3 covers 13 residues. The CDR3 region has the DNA TGTGCCAGCAGTTACAAGGGAACCTACGAGCAGTACTTC. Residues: CASSYKGTYEQYF.

CDR3 region: CATSREGQDEKLFF. The CDR3, as DNA: TGTGCCACCAGCAGAGAAGGTCAGGACGAAAAACTGTTTTTT. The gene calls are TRBV15 and TRBJ1-4; the D is unclear. This CDR3 has 14 amino acids. V was trimmed by 0 bases and J by 8 bases, leaving 10 bases between them. Germline loops: CDR1 LNHNV, CDR2 YYDKDF (reference sequence).

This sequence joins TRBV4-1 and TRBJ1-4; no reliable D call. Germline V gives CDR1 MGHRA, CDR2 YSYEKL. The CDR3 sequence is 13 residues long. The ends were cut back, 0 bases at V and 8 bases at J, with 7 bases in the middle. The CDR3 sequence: CASSQEIAEKLFF. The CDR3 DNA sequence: TGCGCCAGCAGCCAAGAAATAGCGGAAAAACTGTTTTTT.

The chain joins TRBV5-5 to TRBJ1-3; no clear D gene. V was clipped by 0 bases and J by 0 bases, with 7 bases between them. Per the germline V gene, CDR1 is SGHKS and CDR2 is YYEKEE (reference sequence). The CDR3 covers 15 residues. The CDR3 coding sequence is TGTGCCAGCAGCTTGGATTCTTTCTCTGGAAACACCATATATTTT. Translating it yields CASSLDSFSGNTIYF.